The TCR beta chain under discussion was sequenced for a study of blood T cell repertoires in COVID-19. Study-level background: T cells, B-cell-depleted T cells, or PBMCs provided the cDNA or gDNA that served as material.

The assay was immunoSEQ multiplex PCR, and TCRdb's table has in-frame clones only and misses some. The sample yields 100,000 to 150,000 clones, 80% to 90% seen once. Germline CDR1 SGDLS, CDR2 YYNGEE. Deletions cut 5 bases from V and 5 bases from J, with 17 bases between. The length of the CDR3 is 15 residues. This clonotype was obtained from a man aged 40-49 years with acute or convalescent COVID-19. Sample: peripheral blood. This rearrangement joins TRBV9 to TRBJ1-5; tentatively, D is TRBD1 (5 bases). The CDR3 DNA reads TGTGCCAGCAGTGAGAACCCCGACAGTTATCAGCCCCAGCATTTT. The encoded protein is CASSENPDSYQPQHF.